A selection of T cell receptor beta chains follows, all from one sample in a study of T cell repertoires in cytomegalovirus infection. TCRdb reprocessed the reads with MiXCR, giving one entry per CDR3 protein. The table lists about 530,000 distinct CDR3 sequences, roughly 29% of them singletons. Sequencing was carried out using PBMCs. These receptors were obtained from a human donor in good health (CMV status not recorded). Some clones in this sample may be carry-over from other donors' samples. Each CDR3 is given with its conserved first and last residue. D genes are given only for firm matches. Clone size is stated in some rows and not others, as once, few, many or a class when expanded.

V gene	J gene	D gene	clone size	CDR3 DNA	CDR3 protein
TRBV28	TRBJ2-1	TRBD1	few	TGTGCCAGCACCCCAGGTCTTGGACAGGGGGTGCCGGGGTCCTACAATGAGCAGTTCTTC	CASTPGLGQGVPGSYNEQFF
TRBV7-2	TRBJ1-2	TRBD1	many	TGTGCCAGCAGCTTATTACAGGGGCGGGATGGCTACACCTTC	CASSLLQGRDGYTF
TRBV6-6	TRBJ2-7	.	.	TGTGCCAGCAGGAGACAACGGAGCTCCTACGAGCAGTACTTC	CASRRQRSSYEQYF
TRBV7-2	TRBJ1-5	.	.	TGTGCCAGCAGAGAACAGGGAGGGCAGCCCCAGCATTTT	CASREQGGQPQHF
TRBV7-2	TRBJ1-1	.	many	TGTGCCAGCAGCCTCCCGGGGGCCACTGAAGCTTTCTTT	CASSLPGATEAFF
TRBV6-2/TRBV6-3	TRBJ2-6	.	.	TGTGCCAGCAGTTACGGGGAAAGCTCTGGGGCCAACGTCCTGACTTTC	CASSYGESSGANVLTF
TRBV9	TRBJ2-5	TRBD2	.	TGTGCCAGCAGCCCCTCAGGGACTAACCAAGAGACCCAGTACTTC	CASSPSGTNQETQYF
TRBV7-6	TRBJ1-2	.	.	TGTGCCAGCAGCCCCATGGGGGTGAATGAAGGCTACACCTTC	CASSPMGVNEGYTF
TRBV6-4	TRBJ2-7	.	once	TGTGCCAGGTGTACAGGACGGGTCTACGAGCAGTACTTC	CARCTGRVYEQYF
TRBV7-9	TRBJ1-1	TRBD1	many	TGTGCCAGCAGCTCCGGGACAGGGAACACTGAAGCTTTCTTT	CASSSGTGNTEAFF
TRBV7-2	TRBJ2-4	.	many	TGTGCCAGCAGTCGACCCCTTGTGGGCATTCAGTACTTC	CASSRPLVGIQYF
TRBV20-1	TRBJ2-1	TRBD2	many	TGCAGTGCTACAGCCACTAGCGGGAGGGCCTGGAATGAGCAGTTCTTC	CSATATSGRAWNEQFF
TRBV12-3/TRBV12-4	TRBJ2-5	.	.	TGTGCCAGCAGTATCCGCCCCGGGGCCCAGGGGGAGACCCAGTACTTC	CASSIRPGAQGETQYF
TRBV7-4	TRBJ1-1	.	few	TGTGCCAGCAGCTTTAATAGTCGTAGCACTGAAGCTTTCTTT	CASSFNSRSTEAFF
TRBV6-1	TRBJ2-2	.	.	TGTGCCAGCAGTCAAACGGAAACCACCGGGGAGCTGTTTTTT	CASSQTETTGELFF
TRBV30	TRBJ1-5	.	few	TGTGCCTGGAGGGGGGGCAGCTATAGCAATCAGCCCCAGCATTTT	CAWRGGSYSNQPQHF
TRBV28	TRBJ2-7	.	few	TGTGCCAGCAGTTTACAGCAGGGTATCGGCGAGCAGTACTTC	CASSLQQGIGEQYF
TRBV28	TRBJ2-5	.	.	TGTGCCAGCAGCTCTAGGACAGGGAAGAGGGAGGGCCGAGCGGAGACCCAGTACTTC	CASSSRTGKREGRAETQYF
TRBV27	TRBJ2-1	TRBD2	.	TGTGCCAGCAGTTTAGAGTTCCTAGCGGGAGGATATTACAATGAGCAGTTCTTC	CASSLEFLAGGYYNEQFF
TRBV20-1	TRBJ2-1	TRBD2	once	TGCAGTGCTAGAGATATAGCGGGAGTTCCGTTCTTC	CSARDIAGVPFF
TRBV6-1	TRBJ1-5	.	few	TGTGCCAGCAGTGAAGTTGACAGCAGCAATCAGCCCCAGCATTTT	CASSEVDSSNQPQHF
TRBV12-3/TRBV12-4	TRBJ2-5	TRBD2	.	TGTGCCAGCAGGCCGGGGGAGCTAGCGGGAGAGACCCAGTACTTC	CASRPGELAGETQYF
TRBV27	TRBJ1-5	.	few	TGTGCCAGCAGTCCCCATAATAGCAATCAGCCCCAGCATTTT	CASSPHNSNQPQHF
TRBV7-8	TRBJ2-2	TRBD2	few	TGTGCCAGCAGCCCAATTAGCGGGAGGGACACCGGGGAGCTGTTTTTT	CASSPISGRDTGELFF
TRBV10-3	TRBJ2-3	TRBD2	few	TGTGCCATCAGCCCAACTACTAGCGGCACAGATACGCAGTATTTT	CAISPTTSGTDTQYF
TRBV6-2/TRBV6-3	TRBJ2-7	TRBD1	.	TGTGCCAGCAGGACGACAGGGGACTCCTACGAGCAGTACTTC	CASRTTGDSYEQYF
TRBV5-1	TRBJ1-1	.	.	TGCGCCAGCAGCTTGTGGGACCTGAACACTGAAGCTTTCTTT	CASSLWDLNTEAFF
TRBV2	TRBJ2-1	.	.	TGTGCCTCCGCGATTGAGAATGAGCAGTTCTTC	CASAIENEQFF
TRBV12-3/TRBV12-4	TRBJ2-1	.	many	TGTGCCAGCAGTTTAAATCTGGGTTCTAACCCCTTTCTGCCCTACAATGAGCAGTTCTTC	CASSLNLGSNPFLPYNEQFF
TRBV29-1	TRBJ1-1	.	.	TGCAGCGTTGAAGACACCCGAGACCTTGAAGCTTTCTTT	CSVEDTRDLEAFF
TRBV2	TRBJ2-3	.	few	TGTGCCAGCACCTCCCTGGTTAGCGGATCAGATACGCAGTATTTT	CASTSLVSGSDTQYF